Listed below are T cell receptor beta chains from one sample, sequenced in a study of shared clonotypes between healthy human individuals. The protocol was immunoSEQ multiplex PCR, while the TCRdb copy is restricted to in-frame clones and leaves out a portion. The sample gives nearly 2 million clones, just under 95% of which show up once; more than 0.9% is in the top ten. Sequenced material: naive CD8+ T cells sorted from blood. Receptor source: a man aged 18 to 29 in good health. CDR3s include the opening cysteine and the closing phenylalanine or tryptophan. A D gene is named only where the DNA matches it firmly.

CDR3aa | v_gene | d_gene | j_gene
CASSTSGEGVAGETQYF | TRBV5-6 | - | TRBJ2-5
CASSLVGTGSYEQYF | TRBV7-9 | TRBD1 | TRBJ2-7
CAISESAGGAETQYF | TRBV10-3 | TRBD1 | TRBJ2-5
CASSEGTGTVEKLFF | TRBV5-1 | TRBD1 | TRBJ1-4
CASSLEAGPSTDTQYF | TRBV7-8 | - | TRBJ2-3
CASSFRVDNEQFF | TRBV28 | - | TRBJ2-1
CASSRYGGSSYNEQFF | TRBV19 | - | TRBJ2-1
CASSPLGAGGPQETQYF | TRBV4-1 | TRBD2 | TRBJ2-5
CASSLLSVRSGANVLTF | TRBV27 | - | TRBJ2-6
CASSLVRGVQETQYF | TRBV7-2 | - | TRBJ2-5
CASSLMEGNTEAFF | TRBV11-1 | - | TRBJ1-1
CASSAPGLEGAYEQYF | TRBV7-9 | - | TRBJ2-7
CASSLAHRPYEQYF | TRBV5-1 | - | TRBJ2-7
CASKVGQSPSYEQYF | TRBV6-5 | - | TRBJ2-7
CAWNPPFWGEDYGYTF | TRBV30 | - | TRBJ1-2
CASSSGTGLAGELFF | TRBV7-7 | TRBD1 | TRBJ2-2
CASSLARAADEQYF | TRBV5-4 | - | TRBJ2-7
CASRPGSGGTEAFF | TRBV4-1 | - | TRBJ1-1
CASTPGGQPQHF | TRBV19 | - | TRBJ1-5
CASSPLRGNQETQYF | TRBV7-8 | - | TRBJ2-5
CASSGGPSYEQYF | TRBV9 | - | TRBJ2-7
CASSLESGYIKKLFF | TRBV5-1 | - | TRBJ1-4
CSVTTGDGYGYTF | TRBV29-1 | TRBD1 | TRBJ1-2